What follows are 25 T cell receptor beta chains derived from one specimen sequenced in a study of metastatic and nonmetastatic thyroid tumors. Every patient was untreated before thyroid surgery. TCRdb redid the clone calls on the PCR reads using MiXCR. The table lists around 20,000 clones, 20% to 25% of them singletons. The sample comprised tumor tissue. The receptors derive from a female donor with papillary thyroid cancer or a benign thyroid nodule (not recorded which). Some clones in this sample may be carry-over from other donors' samples.

The J gene is TRBJ2-6, the V gene TRBV20-1; D possibly uses TRBD1 or TRBD2 (5 bases each). This CDR3 contains 18 residues. The germline V gene encodes CDR1 DFQATT and CDR2 SNEGSKA (reference sequence). The germline V and J ends were trimmed by 3 bases and 4 bases, with 22 bases remaining between them. In DNA, the CDR3 is TGCAGTGCTAGGGGACGTATTTCCCTCACGCGAGGGGCCAACGTCCTGACTTTC. Its protein is CSARGRISLTRGANVLTF.

This rearrangement joins TRBV5-1 to TRBJ2-1; 8 bases are a match to TRBD2. Trimming removed 4 bases from V and 8 bases from J; junction bases left unmatched: 11. The CDR3 length is 15 residues. Germline lookup yields CDR1 SGHRS and CDR2 YFSETQ. CDR3 in amino acids: CASSQTSDTQHEQFF. For the CDR3, the DNA is TGCGCCAGCAGCCAGACTAGCGACACCCAGCATGAGCAGTTCTTC.

This clone was seen at least ten times. The chain employs TRBV13 and TRBJ2-5; the match to TRBD1 covers 10 bases. Germline values: CDR1 PRHDT, CDR2 FYEKMQ (reference sequence). The CDR3 is 15 amino acids. Germline trimming cut 9 bases from V and 4 bases from J; bases unmatched to any gene: 11. This chain's CDR3 is CASEDRGHGGETQYF. CDR3 nucleotides: TGTGCCAGTGAAGACAGGGGGCATGGGGGAGAGACCCAGTACTTC.

This clone is medium-sized by share. The V gene is TRBV4-2, the J gene TRBJ2-1; a possible D gene is TRBD1 (5 bases). Germline CDR1 reads LGHNA; CDR2 reads YNFKEQ. V was shortened by 3 bases and J by 5 bases, with 11 bases between the two germline ends. This CDR3 spans 14 amino acids. CDR3 sequence reads: CASSHGDSNNEQFF. CDR3 nucleotides: TGTGCCAGCAGCCACGGTGACAGTAACAATGAGCAGTTCTTC.

The gene calls are TRBV6-1 and TRBJ2-7; D is ambiguous. Germline CDR1 MNHNS, CDR2 SASEGT. The CDR3 consists of 14 residues. Trimming cost V 5 bases and J 2 bases, with 13 bases left between them. In nucleotides, the CDR3 is TGTGCCAGCAGTCATAGCTCACCCCCCTACGAGCAGTACTTC. Protein: CASSHSSPPYEQYF.

This chain uses TRBV5-1 with TRBJ1-6; 9 bases agree with TRBD1. J was trimmed by 5 bases and V by 1 base; bases with no gene match: 7. From germline, CDR1 is SGHRS and CDR2 YFSETQ. The CDR3 loop spans 17 amino acids. The CDR3 loop is CASSLYDRGSNNSPLHF. CDR3 DNA sequence: TGCGCCAGCAGCTTGTACGACAGGGGGTCTAATAATTCACCCCTCCACTTT.

By frequency in the sample, this clone is medium-sized. The V gene is TRBV6-2 or TRBV6-3, the J gene TRBJ1-2; no reliable D call. Germline V gene lookup returns CDR1 MNHEY and CDR2 SVGEGT. CDR3 length: 11 amino acids. CDR3 DNA sequence: TGTGTCATAGCGGACTTCTATGGCTACACCTTC. This sequence encodes CVIADFYGYTF.

This clone was seen more than once but under ten times. The chain couples TRBV5-1 to TRBJ2-2, with 9 bases identical to TRBD2. Looked up from germline, CDR1 is SGHRS and CDR2 is YFSETQ. The V segment lost 0 bases and the J segment 6 bases; nucleotides outside the gene matches: 6. The CDR3 loop spans 16 amino acids. The CDR3: CASSLDVGLAAGELFF. Here the CDR3 DNA reads TGCGCCAGCAGCTTGGACGTGGGACTAGCTGCCGGGGAGCTGTTTTTT.

In its sample, this clone was seen many times. V usage is TRBV20-1 and J usage is TRBJ2-1, with a weak D call TRBD2 (6 bases). The CDR3 extends over 14 amino acids. V lost 0 bases to trimming and J lost 8 bases, with 14 bases between them. CDR1 is DFQATT and CDR2 is SNEGSKA in the germline V gene (reference sequence). The CDR3 reads CSAREGGISHEQFF. The CDR3 DNA reads TGCAGTGCTAGAGAAGGAGGGATCTCGCATGAGCAGTTCTTC.

The V call is TRBV11-2, the J call TRBJ1-2, with TRBD1 matching 10 bases. The ends lost 0 bases at V and 6 bases at J; junction bases unmatched: 10. The CDR3 has 17 amino acids. Germline CDR1 and CDR2: SGHAT and FQNNGV. For the CDR3, the DNA is TGTGCCAGCAGCTTAGATCCCGAACGGGACAGGGGAAATGGCTACACCTTC. Translated, it gives CASSLDPERDRGNGYTF.

This clone was counted a few times. The chain uses TRBV5-1 and TRBJ2-7, with 10 bases matching TRBD2. Trimming took 4 bases from V and 3 from J; bases not matched to a gene: 7. The germline gives CDR1 SGHRS, CDR2 YFSETQ. The CDR3 covers 15 residues. The CDR3 reads CASSASSGSLYEQYF. The CDR3 DNA reads as TGCGCCAGCAGCGCTTCTAGCGGGAGCCTCTACGAGCAGTACTTC.

At least ten counts were recorded for this clone. The rearrangement uses TRBV16 and TRBJ2-7; 7 nucleotides line up with TRBD1. Losses at the gene ends were 6 bases for V and 6 bases for J; bases not matched to a gene: 2. Germline V CDR1 and CDR2: KGHSY, FQNENV. CDR3 size: 11 residues. CDR3 amino acids: CASRTGAEQYF. The CDR3 coding sequence is TGTGCCAGCAGAACAGGGGCCGAGCAGTACTTC.

At least ten counts were recorded for this clone. The V gene is TRBV7-9, the J gene TRBJ1-1, with D possibly being TRBD1 (6 bases). Deletions cut 5 bases from V and 4 bases from J, with 14 bases between. Germline V CDR1 and CDR2: SEHNR, FQNEAQ (reference sequence). This CDR3 contains 14 residues. The CDR3 reads CASSARGSLTEAFF. CDR3 DNA sequence: TGTGCCAGCAGCGCCAGGGGAAGCCTCACTGAAGCTTTCTTT.

This clone was seen many times. The chain is built from TRBV2 and TRBJ1-6, with TRBD1 as a possible D gene (6 bases). Germline loops: CDR1 SNHLY, CDR2 FYNNEI. Trimming took 7 bases from V and 7 from J, leaving 11 bases between them. CDR3 size: 13 residues. The CDR3 DNA reads TGTGCCAGCAATCGGCAGGGGAATTCACCCCTCCACTTT. Protein sequence: CASNRQGNSPLHF.

There are many counts of this clone. The rearrangement joins TRBV10-1 to TRBJ1-2; TRBD1 is a possible D gene (6 bases). This CDR3 is 12 amino acids long. V was clipped by 3 bases and J by 4 bases, with 6 bases between them. Germline V CDR1 and CDR2: WNHNN, SYGVQD (reference sequence). The DNA of the CDR3 is TGCGCCAGCAGTGACAGGGGCTATGGCTACACCTTC. Residues: CASSDRGYGYTF.

This clone was counted many times. The rearrangement uses TRBV4-2 and TRBJ2-1; a possible D gene is TRBD2 (5 bases). CDR1 and CDR2 (germline): LGHNA, YNFKEQ. V dropped 0 bases and J dropped 5 bases, with 14 bases sitting between them. The CDR3 totals 16 residues. CDR3 in DNA: TGTGCCAGCAGCCAAGATCGGCAGAGGGTGGACAATGAGCAGTTCTTC. The encoded protein is CASSQDRQRVDNEQFF.

V and J are TRBV7-2 and TRBJ1-2, with 10 positions matching TRBD1. Germline CDR1 reads SGHTA; CDR2 reads FQGNSA. CDR3 length: 14 residues. J lost 8 bases, V lost 4 bases, and 7 bases had no gene match. CDR3 sequence: CASSSLTGGVGYTF. The CDR3 DNA sequence: TGTGCCAGCAGCTCATTGACAGGGGGCGTAGGCTACACCTTC.

This clone turned up a few times. This rearrangement joins TRBV19 to TRBJ2-1; 11 positions match TRBD2. Germline trimming cut 6 bases from V and 2 bases from J; bases unmatched to any gene: 9. The germline CDR1 and CDR2 sequences are LNHDA and SQIVND (reference sequence). The CDR3 has 17 residues. As DNA, the CDR3 is TGTGCCAGTAGCAGACCCATAGCGGGAGGGACCTACAATGAGCAGTTCTTC. Its translation: CASSRPIAGGTYNEQFF.

This clone was seen repeatedly, ten times or more. The V and J genes are TRBV5-6 and TRBJ2-3; a possible D gene is TRBD2 (5 bases). V was shortened by 5 bases and J by 0 bases, with 22 bases between the two germline ends. CDR1 is SGHDT and CDR2 is YYEEEE in the germline V gene. The CDR3 length is 18 residues. The CDR3 sequence is CASSIYPLTRTSTDTQYF. The CDR3, as DNA: TGTGCCAGCAGTATTTACCCCCTAACTCGGACTAGCACAGATACGCAGTATTTT.

The rearrangement joins TRBV6-9 to TRBJ1-1, with unresolved D. V lost 4 bases and J lost 4, with 10 bases in between. The germline CDR1 and CDR2 sequences are MNHGY and SVAAGI. The CDR3 is made up of 13 amino acids. The CDR3 here is CASSWVSSTEAFF. CDR3 nucleotides: TGTGCCAGCAGTTGGGTTAGTAGCACTGAAGCTTTCTTT.

This clone was recorded at least ten times. V gene TRBV5-4 combines with J gene TRBJ2-1; D gene ambiguous. With 2 bases removed from V and 5 bases from J, the gap between germline ends came to 17 bases. CDR1 SGHNT and CDR2 YYREEE come from the germline V gene (reference sequence). The CDR3 runs to 16 residues. CDR3 region: CASSLGLRRLDNEQFF. CDR3 in DNA: TGTGCCAGCAGCTTAGGCCTGCGTAGGCTGGACAATGAGCAGTTCTTC.

The chain recombines TRBV7-2 with TRBJ1-1; tentative D call: TRBD1 (6 bases). V was trimmed by 6 bases and J by 6 bases, leaving 17 bases between them. CDR1 is SGHTA, CDR2 FQGNSA, per germline. There are 14 residues in the CDR3. Written as DNA, the CDR3 is TGTGCCAGCAGGATAGATTGGACAGTCCCTGAAGCTTTCTTT. Protein: CASRIDWTVPEAFF.

The chain has TRBV2 and TRBJ2-5, with 7 bases identical to TRBD1. The CDR3 is 12 residues long. Germline loops: CDR1 SNHLY, CDR2 FYNNEI. V lost 5 bases, J lost 5 bases, and 2 bases stayed unmatched. In DNA, the CDR3 is TGTGCCAGCAGTACAGGGGCCGAGACCCAGTACTTC. Translating it yields CASSTGAETQYF.

The table lists this clone with a few counts. The chain links TRBV11-1 to TRBJ1-1; D perhaps matches TRBD1 (5 bases). This CDR3 is built from 18 residues. CDR1 and CDR2 from the germline V gene are SGHAT and FQDESV (reference sequence). Trimming removed 5 bases from V and 6 bases from J, with 28 bases in between. In nucleotides, the CDR3 is TGTGCCAGCAGCCCCTCGCGGGGCACAACGGGGGGGAATTCTGAAGCTTTCTTT. It is translated as CASSPSRGTTGGNSEAFF. The full variable domain, with the rest looked up from reference TRBV11-1 and TRBJ1-1, is EAEVAQSPRYKITEKSQAVAFWCDPISGHATLYWYRQILGQGPELLVQFQDESVVDDSQLPKDRFSAERLKGVDSTLKIQPAELGDSAMYLCASSPSRGTTGGNSEAFFGQGTRLTVV.

This clone showed up just a few times. This chain links TRBV20-1 with TRBJ1-5; D call uncertain. Per germline, CDR1 DFQATT and CDR2 SNEGSKA (reference sequence). The CDR3 covers 12 residues. V dropped 2 bases and J dropped 1 base, with 3 bases sitting between them. CDR3 in amino acids: CSARQSNQPQHF. CDR3 DNA sequence: TGCAGTGCTAGACAAAGCAATCAGCCCCAGCATTTT.